This is a list of T cell receptor beta chains from one sample in a study of blood T cell repertoires in COVID-19. Method: immunoSEQ multiplex PCR; TCRdb's copy keeps in-frame clones and lacks some. This table holds 90,000 to 150,000 clones, about three quarters found once. Sample: peripheral blood. The receptor set was obtained from a man between 65 and 80 years old with acute or convalescent COVID-19. The CDR3 runs from the conserved cysteine through the conserved F or W. A D gene is named only where the DNA matches it firmly. Clone size is shown for a subset of rows, as once, few, many or a class of expanded clone.

J gene | V gene | clone size | CDR3 length | D gene | CDR3 protein | CDR3 DNA
TRBJ2-7 | TRBV7-2 | once | 15 | . | CASSFRDPSPAEQYF | TGTGCCAGCAGCTTCAGGGATCCTTCACCCGCCGAGCAGTACTTC
TRBJ2-5 | TRBV6-5 | . | 16 | TRBD2 | CASSYSRGAGQETQYF | TGTGCCAGCAGTTACTCGAGGGGAGCGGGACAAGAGACCCAGTACTTC
TRBJ2-2 | TRBV9 | . | 16 | TRBD2 | CASSVGGLAATGELFF | TGTGCCAGCAGCGTAGGGGGACTAGCGGCCACCGGGGAGCTGTTTTTT
TRBJ2-1 | TRBV29-1 | . | 11 | . | CSGRQNNEQFF | TGCAGCGGGCGACAGAACAATGAGCAGTTCTTC
TRBJ2-2 | TRBV11-2 | . | 15 | . | CASSLDSPNTGELFF | TGTGCCAGCAGCCTGGACAGCCCTAACACCGGGGAGCTGTTTTTT
TRBJ1-2 | TRBV2 | . | 12 | . | CASKPGDYGYTF | TGTGCCAGCAAACCAGGGGACTATGGCTACACCTTC
TRBJ1-1 | TRBV29-1 | . | 11 | . | CSATEYTEAFF | TGCAGCGCGACAGAATACACTGAAGCTTTCTTT
TRBJ2-7 | TRBV19 | . | 15 | TRBD1 | CASSPRQGTSHEQYF | TGTGCCAGTAGTCCTAGACAGGGGACCTCGCACGAGCAGTACTTC
TRBJ2-5 | TRBV7-9 | . | 14 | TRBD1 | CASSPDREQETQYF | TGTGCCAGCAGCCCCGACAGGGAACAAGAGACCCAGTACTTC
TRBJ2-2 | TRBV11-2 | . | 16 | . | CASRRPGLTNTGELFF | TGTGCCAGCAGACGCCCAGGGCTGACGAACACCGGGGAGCTGTTTTTT
TRBJ1-2 | TRBV6-5 | . | 16 | . | CASSYSGGRELYGYTF | TGTGCCAGCAGTTACTCAGGGGGAAGGGAACTCTATGGCTACACCTTC
TRBJ2-6 | TRBV5-1 | few | 15 | . | CASSLSLSGANVLTF | TGCGCCAGCAGCTTGTCCCTCTCTGGGGCCAACGTCCTGACTTTC
TRBJ1-5 | TRBV6-5 | . | 16 | TRBD1 | CASSYSGTGRNQPQHF | TGTGCCAGCAGTTACTCCGGGACAGGCAGAAATCAGCCCCAGCATTTT
TRBJ2-7 | TRBV7-9 | . | 14 | . | CASSPGRFSYEQYF | TGTGCCAGCAGCCCCGGTAGATTTTCCTACGAGCAGTACTTC
TRBJ2-4 | TRBV5-1 | . | 18 | TRBD1 | CASSLPGTGGLAKNIQYF | TGCGCCAGCAGCTTGCCCGGGACAGGGGGGCTAGCCAAAAACATTCAGTACTTC
TRBJ1-5 | TRBV18 | few | 16 | TRBD1 | CASSRTGGTSNQPQHF | TGTGCCAGCTCTCGGACAGGGGGTACTAGCAATCAGCCCCAGCATTTT
TRBJ2-7 | TRBV19 | . | 13 | . | CASSLDTGVEQYF | TGTGCCAGTAGTCTAGACACGGGTGTGGAGCAGTACTTC
TRBJ1-1 | TRBV5-1 | . | 14 | . | CASSLATANTEAFF | TGCGCCAGCAGCTTAGCGACAGCGAACACTGAAGCTTTCTTT
TRBJ2-2 | TRBV19 | . | 16 | . | CASSTSRRASSGELFF | TGTGCCAGTAGTACTTCAAGGAGGGCCTCAAGCGGGGAGCTGTTTTTT
TRBJ2-2 | TRBV9 | many | 15 | . | CASSEGLAYTGELFF | TGTGCCAGCAGCGAAGGTCTAGCGTACACCGGGGAGCTGTTTTTT
TRBJ2-7 | TRBV19 | . | 14 | TRBD1 | CASSIVQGGSEQYF | TGTGCCAGTAGTATAGTTCAAGGGGGCAGCGAGCAGTACTTC
TRBJ2-5 | TRBV5-1 | few | 14 | TRBD1 | CASFQTGFEETQYF | TGCGCCAGTTTTCAGACAGGGTTTGAAGAGACCCAGTACTTC
TRBJ1-6 | TRBV7-6 | . | 14 | TRBD1 | CASSPGQGISPLHF | TGTGCCAGCAGCCCTGGACAGGGAATTTCACCCCTCCACTTT
TRBJ2-3 | TRBV15 | . | 13 | . | CATSTESPDTQYF | TGTGCCACCAGCACAGAAAGCCCAGATACGCAGTATTTT
TRBJ1-3 | TRBV19 | once | 14 | . | CASSIVFSGNTIYF | TGTGCCAGTAGTATCGTGTTCTCTGGAAACACCATATATTTT
TRBJ2-7 | TRBV18 | . | 15 | TRBD2 | CASSLDGAGLNEQYF | TGTGCCAGCTCACTGGATGGGGCGGGACTAAACGAGCAGTACTTC
TRBJ1-3 | TRBV7-2 | . | 15 | . | CASSLDGGPGNTIYF | TGTGCCAGCAGCTTAGACGGGGGGCCTGGAAACACCATATATTTT
TRBJ1-5 | TRBV7-8 | . | 14 | TRBD1 | CASRGDRVNQPQHF | TGTGCCAGCAGGGGGGACAGGGTCAATCAGCCCCAGCATTTT
TRBJ2-1 | TRBV28 | . | 14 | TRBD1 | CASRRQGGDNEQFF | TGTGCCAGCAGACGACAGGGGGGAGACAATGAGCAGTTCTTC
TRBJ1-2 | TRBV28 | . | 12 | TRBD1 | CASRGQNYGYTF | TGTGCCAGCAGGGGACAGAACTATGGCTACACCTTC
TRBJ2-3 | TRBV6-2/TRBV6-3 | . | 14 | . | CASSRGLFTDTQYF | TGTGCCAGCAGCAGGGGCCTATTCACAGATACGCAGTATTTT
TRBJ1-1 | TRBV28 | . | 13 | . | CASRRTTGTEAFF | TGTGCCAGCAGACGCACCACAGGGACTGAAGCTTTCTTT
TRBJ2-2 | TRBV9 | . | 14 | . | CASSDRGNTGELFF | TGTGCCAGCAGCGATCGGGGGAACACCGGGGAGCTGTTTTTT
TRBJ2-2 | TRBV24-1 | . | 14 | . | CATSGLGYTGELFF | TGTGCCACCTCAGGACTCGGATACACCGGGGAGCTGTTTTTT
TRBJ2-3 | TRBV6-5 | . | 14 | TRBD2 | CASSRLAGGDTQYF | TGTGCCAGCAGTAGACTAGCGGGAGGTGATACGCAGTATTTT
TRBJ2-2 | TRBV27 | . | 13 | . | CASSFGGTGELFF | TGTGCCAGCAGTTTTGGGGGGACCGGGGAGCTGTTTTTT
TRBJ2-5 | TRBV7-9 | . | 13 | . | CASSVTAGETQYF | TGTGCCAGCAGTGTGACAGCCGGTGAGACCCAGTACTTC
TRBJ2-7 | TRBV5-4 | . | 14 | TRBD2 | CASSLRSGSSEQYF | TGTGCCAGCAGCTTACGCAGCGGGAGCAGCGAGCAGTACTTC
TRBJ2-1 | TRBV11-3 | . | 19 | TRBD2 | CASSPRTSGRGLSDNEQFF | TGTGCCAGCAGCCCCAGGACTAGCGGGAGAGGGCTTTCTGACAATGAGCAGTTCTTC
TRBJ2-3 | TRBV3-1/TRBV3-2 | . | 15 | . | CASSPQDRRTDTQYF | TGTGCCAGCAGCCCCCAGGACAGACGCACAGATACGCAGTATTTT
TRBJ1-2 | TRBV12-3/TRBV12-4 | . | 12 | . | CASRPGGGGYTF | TGTGCCAGCAGGCCCGGGGGGGGTGGCTACACCTTC
TRBJ1-2 | TRBV12-3/TRBV12-4 | . | 13 | . | CASSLGGTYGYTF | TGTGCCAGCAGTTTGGGGGGTACCTATGGCTACACCTTC
TRBJ2-7 | TRBV5-1 | . | 15 | . | CASSFDGTSSYEQYF | TGCGCCAGCAGCTTCGATGGGACAAGCTCCTACGAGCAGTACTTC
TRBJ1-2 | TRBV24-1 | . | 16 | TRBD1 | CATSDRRGQGSEGYTF | TGTGCCACCAGTGATCGTCGGGGACAGGGTAGCGAGGGCTACACCTTC
TRBJ1-4 | TRBV5-1 | . | 15 | TRBD1 | CASSQRQGTNEKLFF | TGCGCCAGCAGCCAGAGACAGGGAACGAATGAAAAACTGTTTTTT
TRBJ1-2 | TRBV10-3 | . | 12 | . | CAISQDSYGYTF | TGTGCCATCAGCCAGGATTCCTATGGCTACACCTTC
TRBJ2-5 | TRBV28 | few | 14 | . | CASSRRDNQETQYF | TGTGCCAGCAGTCGCCGGGACAACCAAGAGACCCAGTACTTC
TRBJ2-4 | TRBV24-1 | . | 14 | . | CATSQGPTKGIQYF | TGTGCCACCAGTCAGGGCCCGACAAAGGGCATTCAGTACTTC
TRBJ2-3 | TRBV15 | few | 17 | . | CATSSELAVRPSDTQYF | TGTGCCACCAGCAGTGAATTAGCGGTGAGACCTTCTGATACGCAGTATTTT
TRBJ2-7 | TRBV10-3 | few | 13 | . | CASQAHGGSEQYF | TGTGCCAGCCAGGCCCACGGGGGATCCGAGCAGTACTTC
TRBJ2-2 | TRBV28 | . | 14 | . | CASSLIGMGGELFF | TGTGCCAGCAGTTTGATCGGGATGGGCGGGGAGCTGTTTTTT
TRBJ2-2 | TRBV9 | . | 15 | . | CASSVGTVGAGELFF | TGTGCCAGCAGCGTAGGTACGGTCGGGGCCGGGGAGCTGTTTTTT
TRBJ1-1 | TRBV25-1 | . | 15 | . | CASGTQEGEGTEAFF | TGTGCCAGCGGCACTCAGGAGGGGGAGGGCACTGAAGCTTTCTTT